A selection of T cell receptor beta chains follows, all from one sample in a study of CD8+ T cells in alopecia areata. Some clones are missing from TCRdb's copy, which holds only in-frame ones; the method was immunoSEQ multiplex PCR. The sample has 150,000 to 200,000 clones, 51% seen once; the top ten hold about 9.5%. The starting material was CD8+ T cells sorted from blood, obtained around week 52, from a patient treated with tofacitinib. These receptors originate from a human donor with alopecia areata. CDR3s include the opening cysteine and the closing phenylalanine or tryptophan. The D gene is left open where the match is weak. A row's size may be missing; if present it is once, few, many or a size class.

J gene: TRBJ2-3
clone size: -
D gene: TRBD1
V gene: TRBV15
CDR3 DNA: TGTGCCACCAGCACCCAGACAGGGGCGCCCACAGATACGCAGTATTTT
CDR3 protein: CATSTQTGAPTDTQYF

J gene: TRBJ2-2
clone size: -
D gene: -
V gene: TRBV14
CDR3 DNA: TGTGCCAGCAGCCTATGGACAGCTAGTAACACCGGGGAGCTGTTTTTT
CDR3 protein: CASSLWTASNTGELFF

J gene: TRBJ1-1
clone size: -
D gene: -
V gene: TRBV6-5
CDR3 DNA: TGTGCCAGCAGGATGCAGGGATTCACTGAAGCTTTCTTT
CDR3 protein: CASRMQGFTEAFF

J gene: TRBJ2-1
clone size: -
D gene: -
V gene: TRBV30
CDR3 DNA: TGTGCCTGGAGTGTGCCATCCTGGTACAATGAGCAGTTCTTC
CDR3 protein: CAWSVPSWYNEQFF

J gene: TRBJ1-2
clone size: -
D gene: -
V gene: TRBV27
CDR3 DNA: TGTGCCAGCAGTGGAGGATGGCTCGGGGGCTACACCTTC
CDR3 protein: CASSGGWLGGYTF

J gene: TRBJ2-3
clone size: -
D gene: TRBD2
V gene: TRBV6-5
CDR3 DNA: TGTGCCAGCAGTGAGCGGGGGGGAGGAGATACGCAGTATTTT
CDR3 protein: CASSERGGGDTQYF

J gene: TRBJ1-6
clone size: few
D gene: -
V gene: TRBV6-5
CDR3 DNA: TGTGCCAGCAGCACACAGGGTAATTCACCCCTCCACTTT
CDR3 protein: CASSTQGNSPLHF

J gene: TRBJ2-7
clone size: -
D gene: -
V gene: TRBV6-5
CDR3 DNA: TGTGCCAGCAAAGACCGGGGGGCGAAGTCCTACGAGCAGTACTTC
CDR3 protein: CASKDRGAKSYEQYF

J gene: TRBJ2-7
clone size: -
D gene: -
V gene: TRBV7-2
CDR3 DNA: TGTGCCAGCAGCCTCAATGCGGGACTGGAGCAGTACTTC
CDR3 protein: CASSLNAGLEQYF

J gene: TRBJ2-7
clone size: few
D gene: -
V gene: TRBV29-1
CDR3 DNA: TGCAGCGTTGTGGCAGATAGGTACGAGCAGTACTTC
CDR3 protein: CSVVADRYEQYF

J gene: TRBJ2-3
clone size: few
D gene: TRBD2
V gene: TRBV2
CDR3 DNA: TGTGCCATCCGAAGCGGGGCAGATACGCAGTATTTT
CDR3 protein: CAIRSGADTQYF

J gene: TRBJ1-2
clone size: -
D gene: -
V gene: TRBV5-1
CDR3 DNA: TGCGCCAGCAGCTTGATCGGGAGCCCTAGCCATGGCTACACCTTC
CDR3 protein: CASSLIGSPSHGYTF

J gene: TRBJ1-1
clone size: -
D gene: -
V gene: TRBV7-3
CDR3 DNA: TGTGCCAGCACCCTGGGGGTGAGGGCGGAGAACACTGAAGCTTTCTTT
CDR3 protein: CASTLGVRAENTEAFF

J gene: TRBJ1-1
clone size: -
D gene: -
V gene: TRBV13
CDR3 DNA: TGTGCCAGCAGCTCTTCGAGGGGGGACACTGAAGCTTTCTTT
CDR3 protein: CASSSSRGDTEAFF

J gene: TRBJ2-7
clone size: few
D gene: -
V gene: TRBV6-5
CDR3 DNA: TGTGCCAGCCGGGACCCTCTCCACGAGCAGTACTTC
CDR3 protein: CASRDPLHEQYF

J gene: TRBJ2-1
clone size: few
D gene: TRBD2
V gene: TRBV5-1
CDR3 DNA: TGCGCCAGCAGCTACGGGACTAGCGGTGAGCAGTTCTTC
CDR3 protein: CASSYGTSGEQFF

J gene: TRBJ2-7
clone size: once
D gene: TRBD1
V gene: TRBV7-2
CDR3 DNA: TGTGCCAGCAGCTTAGCGAGGGGACAGGGAATTTACGAGCAGTACTTC
CDR3 protein: CASSLARGQGIYEQYF

J gene: TRBJ1-5
clone size: -
D gene: -
V gene: TRBV25-1
CDR3 DNA: TGTGCCAGCAGTGCAGCGACAGAAGTCGGCAATCAGCCCCAGCATTTT
CDR3 protein: CASSAATEVGNQPQHF

J gene: TRBJ2-7
clone size: -
D gene: TRBD1
V gene: TRBV13
CDR3 DNA: TGTGCCAGCAGTCTAGACAGGGGAAGCTACGAGCAGTACTTC
CDR3 protein: CASSLDRGSYEQYF

J gene: TRBJ2-7
clone size: -
D gene: TRBD1
V gene: TRBV27
CDR3 DNA: TGTGCCAGCAGTCCTTGGCCGGGACAGGGGGCAGGGGAGCAGTACTTC
CDR3 protein: CASSPWPGQGAGEQYF

J gene: TRBJ1-2
clone size: -
D gene: -
V gene: TRBV5-6
CDR3 DNA: TGTGCCAGCAGCTTGGAAGACTATGGCTACACCTTC
CDR3 protein: CASSLEDYGYTF

J gene: TRBJ2-7
clone size: -
D gene: -
V gene: TRBV30
CDR3 DNA: TGTGCCTGGAGTGATGGGACACACGACGAGCAGTACTTC
CDR3 protein: CAWSDGTHDEQYF

J gene: TRBJ2-3
clone size: -
D gene: TRBD2
V gene: TRBV7-8
CDR3 DNA: TGTGCCAGCAGTTCTGGACTAGCGACAGATACGCAGTATTTT
CDR3 protein: CASSSGLATDTQYF

J gene: TRBJ2-1
clone size: -
D gene: -
V gene: TRBV7-9
CDR3 DNA: TGTGCCAGCAGCCCGCCGACCCGCCGGGTCACCTACAATGAGCAGTTCTTC
CDR3 protein: CASSPPTRRVTYNEQFF

J gene: TRBJ2-5
clone size: -
D gene: -
V gene: TRBV4-1
CDR3 DNA: TGCGCCAGCAGCGCCGTCGGAGGGCTGGTGAAGGAGACCCAGTACTTC
CDR3 protein: CASSAVGGLVKETQYF

J gene: TRBJ1-1
clone size: -
D gene: -
V gene: TRBV2
CDR3 DNA: TGTGCCAGCACTGGGACACTGAACACTGAAGCTTTCTTT
CDR3 protein: CASTGTLNTEAFF

J gene: TRBJ1-5
clone size: -
D gene: -
V gene: TRBV13
CDR3 DNA: TGTGCCAGCAGCTTAGGCCCGGGCAGCAATCAGCCCCAGCATTTT
CDR3 protein: CASSLGPGSNQPQHF

J gene: TRBJ1-1
clone size: -
D gene: -
V gene: TRBV4-3
CDR3 DNA: TGCGCCAGCAGCCAAGATATTGGACAGTTCACTGAAGCTTTCTTT
CDR3 protein: CASSQDIGQFTEAFF

J gene: TRBJ1-6
clone size: -
D gene: -
V gene: TRBV10-3
CDR3 DNA: TGTGCCACTACCTCCGGCAATTCACCCCTCCACTTT
CDR3 protein: CATTSGNSPLHF

J gene: TRBJ2-7
clone size: -
D gene: -
V gene: TRBV7-9
CDR3 DNA: TGTGCCAGCAGCTTACCCGCTGGCAGGGATTCCTCCTACGAGCAGTACTTC
CDR3 protein: CASSLPAGRDSSYEQYF

J gene: TRBJ2-1
clone size: -
D gene: TRBD1
V gene: TRBV7-9
CDR3 DNA: TGTGCCAGCAGCTTAGTACGGGGACAGGACAATGAGCAGTTCTTC
CDR3 protein: CASSLVRGQDNEQFF

J gene: TRBJ2-3
clone size: -
D gene: -
V gene: TRBV4-3
CDR3 DNA: TGCGCCAGCAGCCAAGATAAGTACGGGGAACACTTTGAGACAGATACGCAGTATTTT
CDR3 protein: CASSQDKYGEHFETDTQYF